The 26 T cell receptor beta chains given below trace back to one sample, sequenced in a study of OX40 agonist ivuxolimab in advanced cancers. TCRdb's copy holds only in-frame clones and misses some; the assay was immunoSEQ multiplex PCR. The sample lists roughly 64,000 clones; about 90% were seen once. This sample comprised CD4+ or CD8+ T cells sorted from blood, obtained in a trial of the OX40 agonist ivuxolimab. These receptors were obtained from an adult with an advanced solid tumor such as melanoma, head and neck, liver or kidney cancer.

This sequence joins TRBV28 and TRBJ2-7, with 11 bases matching TRBD2. CDR3 size: 16 residues. V lost 5 bases to trimming and J lost 1 base; unmatched junction nucleotides: 7. Germline V gene sequence: CDR1 MDHEN, CDR2 SYDVKM. The CDR3 spells CASSPGLAALSYEQYF. CDR3 DNA sequence: TGTGCCAGCAGTCCGGGACTAGCGGCCTTATCCTACGAGCAGTACTTC.

This clone came up once. This sequence joins TRBV6-1 and TRBJ2-3; D gene ambiguous. The CDR3 extends over 13 amino acids. Germline V gene lookup returns CDR1 MNHNS and CDR2 SASEGT. The V and J ends lost 6 bases and 0 bases respectively, with 7 bases between them. Here the CDR3 DNA reads TGTGCCAGCAGACACAGTAGCACAGATACGCAGTATTTT. It is translated as CASRHSSTDTQYF.

The sample holds one count of this clone. The same CDR3 can be traced to other DNA sequences in this sample. This chain connects TRBV5-6 to TRBJ2-3; 12 bases fit TRBD2. Trimming took 3 bases from V and 2 from J; bases not matched to a gene: 4. This CDR3 is 16 amino acids long. CDR1 and CDR2 (germline): SGHDT, YYEEEE. CDR3 protein: CASSYGLAGPTDTQYF. CDR3 in DNA: TGTGCCAGCAGCTACGGACTAGCGGGACCCACAGATACGCAGTATTTT.

The J gene is TRBJ2-3, the V gene TRBV5-1; D gene ambiguous. The CDR3 sequence is 14 residues long. The V end lost 0 bases, the J end lost 9 bases, and 14 bases lay between the germline ends. Germline CDR1 is SGHRS and CDR2 is YFSETQ. CDR3 sequence (DNA): TGCGCCAGCAGCTTGGGTGCTAGTCCGGAGACGCAGTATTTT. Its protein product is CASSLGASPETQYF. The variable domain in full, completed from reference TRBV5-1 and TRBJ2-3, reads KAGVTQTPRYLIKTRGQQVTLSCSPISGHRSVSWYQQTPGQGLQFLFEYFSETQRNKGNFPGRFSGRQFSNSRSEMNVSTLELGDSALYLCASSLGASPETQYFGPGTRLTVL.

V gene TRBV28 combines with J gene TRBJ2-2; D may be TRBD1 or TRBD2 (5 bases each). Germline V gene data show CDR1 as MDHEN and CDR2 as SYDVKM. This CDR3 has 16 amino acids. Trimming shortened V by 3 bases and J by 2 bases, and 13 bases separated the two germline ends. The CDR3 nucleotides read TGTGCCAGCAGTTTGGGGGTAGCGCGTAACACCGGGGAGCTGTTTTTT. This gives the protein CASSLGVARNTGELFF.

The chain couples TRBV19 to TRBJ2-7; 10 nucleotides line up with TRBD1. Per germline, CDR1 LNHDA and CDR2 SQIVND (reference sequence). The CDR3 runs 15 residues. The V gene end was trimmed by 1 base and the J gene end by 3 bases; junction bases not matched to a gene: 3. CDR3 loop: CASSIGGTGVYEQYF. Here the CDR3 DNA reads TGTGCCAGTAGTATAGGAGGGACAGGGGTCTACGAGCAGTACTTC.

This sequence joins TRBV28 and TRBJ2-7, with 10 bases fitting TRBD2. J lost 2 bases, V lost 6 bases, and 10 bases had no gene match. In germline, CDR1 is MDHEN, CDR2 SYDVKM. This CDR3 is built from 16 residues. The CDR3 spells CASRITGTSVAYEQYF. CDR3 sequence (DNA): TGTGCCAGCAGGATTACCGGGACTAGCGTAGCCTACGAGCAGTACTTC.

This clone was recorded a few times. This rearrangement joins TRBV30 to TRBJ1-1; D not resolved. The germline CDR1 and CDR2 sequences are GTSNPN and SVGIG (reference sequence). This CDR3 has 13 amino acids. Trimming pared 4 bases from V and 0 bases from J, leaving 9 bases between. CDR3 protein: CAWNPGMNTEAFF. The CDR3 region has the DNA TGTGCCTGGAACCCCGGCATGAACACTGAAGCTTTCTTT.

The chain recombines TRBV2 with TRBJ1-1; no reliable D call. Germline V CDR1 and CDR2: SNHLY, FYNNEI. The CDR3 length is 13 residues. V was cut by 0 bases and J by 3 bases, with 5 bases left in between. The CDR3, as DNA: TGTGCCAGCAGTGAAGCACGAGACACTGAAGCTTTCTTT. This translates into CASSEARDTEAFF.

The chain couples TRBV11-2 to TRBJ2-5; 8 bases match TRBD2. In germline, CDR1 is SGHAT, CDR2 FQNNGV. V shed 4 bases, J shed 4 bases, and the junction held 11 bases outside the gene matches. The CDR3 has 16 amino acids. The CDR3 region is CASSSHLPSGRETQYF. The CDR3, as DNA: TGTGCCAGCAGCTCACATCTACCAAGCGGGAGAGAGACCCAGTACTTC.

This chain uses TRBV7-3 with TRBJ2-3; D perhaps matches TRBD2 (5 bases). V was shortened by 5 bases and J by 5 bases, with 17 bases between the two germline ends. Germline V CDR1 and CDR2: SGHTA, FQGTGA. The CDR3 loop spans 15 amino acids. CDR3 in DNA: TGTGCCAGCAGCCCCTCCAAAAAACTAGGAGATACGCAGTATTTT. Amino acids: CASSPSKKLGDTQYF.

On this clone: Other DNA sequences from this sample encode an identical CDR3 as well. The rearrangement joins TRBV27 to TRBJ2-7; no clear D. The V gene's germline CDR1 is MNHEY and CDR2 SMNVEV (reference sequence). The CDR3 runs 15 residues. V was clipped by 6 bases and J by 2 bases, with 17 bases between them. Here the CDR3 DNA reads TGTGCCAGCAGCTTAGACGGCCGGCCAGCCTACGAGCAGTACTTC. This codes for CASSLDGRPAYEQYF.

The rearrangement joins TRBV28 to TRBJ2-5; weak D call: TRBD2 (6 bases). The germline V and J ends were trimmed by 2 bases and 9 bases, with 13 bases remaining between them. This CDR3 contains 13 residues. Germline values: CDR1 MDHEN, CDR2 SYDVKM. The CDR3 DNA sequence: TGTGCCAGCAGTTTAGGAGTTTGGGGGGCCCAGTACTTC. Its translation is CASSLGVWGAQYF.

The chain is built from TRBV28 and TRBJ1-6, with D possibly being TRBD1 (5 bases). The germline V gene has CDR1 MDHEN and CDR2 SYDVKM. V shed 4 bases and J shed 5 bases, with 12 bases lying between them. The CDR3 totals 15 residues. In DNA, the CDR3 is TGTGCCAGCAGTTCTCCGGGGGGTCATAATTCACCCCTCCACTTT. Translating gives CASSSPGGHNSPLHF.

The CDR3 spells CASSTRGGELFF. For the CDR3, the DNA is TGTGCCAGTAGTACCCGGGGGGGGGAGCTGTTTTTT. The chain employs TRBV19 and TRBJ2-2; maybe TRBD2 (6 bases). The CDR3 has 12 residues. CDR1 and CDR2 from the germline V gene are LNHDA and SQIVND (reference sequence). The V gene lost 4 bases and the J gene lost 8 bases, with 8 bases spanning the gap.

CDR3 sequence reads: CASRLADKNTEAFF. The CDR3 region has the DNA TGTGCCAGCAGGTTGGCTGATAAGAACACTGAAGCTTTCTTT. The chain has TRBV6-1 and TRBJ1-1; no definite D call. Germline CDR1 reads MNHNS; CDR2 reads SASEGT. CDR3 length: 14 amino acids. Deletions cut 6 bases from V and 1 base from J, with 12 bases between.

This clone occurred once. The genes are TRBV10-1 and TRBJ1-5; the D is unclear. The CDR3 sequence is 14 residues long. V dropped 3 bases and J dropped 5 bases, with 11 bases sitting between them. Germline V gives CDR1 WNHNN, CDR2 SYGVQD (reference sequence). CDR3 region: CASSDGRLDQPQHF. In DNA form, the CDR3 reads TGCGCCAGCAGTGATGGCAGGTTGGATCAGCCCCAGCATTTT.

The rearrangement links TRBV28 to TRBJ1-2, with D possibly matching TRBD1 (5 bases). The CDR3 totals 13 residues. Trimming took 5 bases from V and 4 from J, leaving 11 bases between them. Germline V gene sequence: CDR1 MDHEN, CDR2 SYDVKM. CDR3 in amino acids: CASSGAGSYGYTF. DNA of the CDR3: TGTGCCAGCAGTGGGGCGGGAAGCTATGGCTACACCTTC.

The rearrangement joins TRBV7-2 to TRBJ2-7, with TRBD2 matching over 7 bases. CDR1 is SGHTA and CDR2 is FQGNSA in the germline V gene. The CDR3 extends over 19 amino acids. With 0 bases clipped from V and 1 base from J, the junction kept 15 bases outside the gene matches. The CDR3 nucleotides read TGTGCCAGCAGCTTAGCGGGGCCAACAACTAGCGACTTTTCCTACGAGCAGTACTTC. Translating gives CASSLAGPTTSDFSYEQYF.

The chain carries TRBV7-8 and TRBJ1-5; 7 bases align to TRBD1. The ends lost 0 bases at V and 6 bases at J; junction bases unmatched: 14. From germline, CDR1 is SGHVS and CDR2 FQNEAQ. The CDR3 spans 18 residues. CDR3 DNA: TGTGCCAGCAGCTTAGCGGGTGGAGGGGGCGCGGTGTTTCAGCCCCAGCATTTT. As protein: CASSLAGGGGAVFQPQHF.

The chain employs TRBV10-3 and TRBJ2-1; 8 nucleotides align to TRBD1. This CDR3 is built from 14 residues. Germline V CDR1 and CDR2: ENHRY, SYGVKD. Trimming removed 2 bases from V and 5 bases from J; junction bases left unmatched: 2. CDR3 sequence (DNA): TGTGCCATCAGTGAGGGGACAGGCAACAATGAGCAGTTCTTC. This sequence encodes CAISEGTGNNEQFF.

The chain uses TRBV30 and TRBJ1-5, with D maybe TRBD1 (6 bases). The germline CDR1 and CDR2 sequences are GTSNPN and SVGIG (reference sequence). Trimming took off 0 bases at V and 6 bases at J, with 9 bases between the two ends. The CDR3 is 13 residues long. This chain's CDR3 is CAWSVGGSQPQHF. Written as DNA, the CDR3 is TGTGCCTGGAGTGTAGGGGGGTCTCAGCCCCAGCATTTT.

This chain links TRBV18 with TRBJ2-5; D perhaps matches TRBD2 (6 bases). Germline CDR1 is KGHSH and CDR2 is LQKENI. V lost 3 bases, J lost 4 bases, and 9 bases lay in between. CDR3 size: 13 residues. This CDR3 reads CASSPLGGETQYF. CDR3 nucleotides: TGTGCCAGCTCACCCCTCGGGGGAGAGACCCAGTACTTC. Full variable domain (missing parts from reference TRBV18 and TRBJ2-5): NAGVMQNPRHLVRRRGQEARLRCSPMKGHSHVYWYRQLPEEGLKFMVYLQKENIIDESGMPKERFSAEFPKEGPSILRIQQVVRGDSAAYFCASSPLGGETQYFGPGTRLLVL.

This chain connects TRBV30 to TRBJ2-3; 7 bases are a match to TRBD2. V lost 0 bases to trimming and J lost 3 bases; unmatched junction nucleotides: 12. The germline V gene encodes CDR1 GTSNPN and CDR2 SVGIG (reference sequence). The CDR3 is made up of 17 amino acids. This chain's CDR3 is CAWSVREGGSMTDTQYF. The DNA of the CDR3 is TGTGCCTGGAGTGTAAGGGAGGGCGGGAGTATGACAGATACGCAGTATTTT.

The chain is built from TRBV9 and TRBJ2-7, with TRBD1 matching over 10 bases. With V trimmed by 2 bases and J by 4 bases, 3 bases remained unmatched. The CDR3 is 14 residues long. Germline V gene data show CDR1 as SGDLS and CDR2 as YYNGEE. The CDR3 reads CASSVGQGDYEQYF. CDR3 DNA: TGTGCCAGCAGCGTTGGACAGGGGGATTACGAGCAGTACTTC.

V usage is TRBV5-4 and J usage is TRBJ1-4, with D maybe TRBD1 (5 bases). V dropped 4 bases and J dropped 2 bases, with 21 bases sitting between them. CDR3 length: 18 amino acids. CDR1 is SGHNT and CDR2 is YYREEE in the germline V gene (reference sequence). CDR3 sequence: CASSGGGAGLATNEKLFF. The CDR3 DNA is TGTGCCAGCAGCGGAGGAGGGGCAGGTTTAGCGACTAATGAAAAACTGTTTTTT.